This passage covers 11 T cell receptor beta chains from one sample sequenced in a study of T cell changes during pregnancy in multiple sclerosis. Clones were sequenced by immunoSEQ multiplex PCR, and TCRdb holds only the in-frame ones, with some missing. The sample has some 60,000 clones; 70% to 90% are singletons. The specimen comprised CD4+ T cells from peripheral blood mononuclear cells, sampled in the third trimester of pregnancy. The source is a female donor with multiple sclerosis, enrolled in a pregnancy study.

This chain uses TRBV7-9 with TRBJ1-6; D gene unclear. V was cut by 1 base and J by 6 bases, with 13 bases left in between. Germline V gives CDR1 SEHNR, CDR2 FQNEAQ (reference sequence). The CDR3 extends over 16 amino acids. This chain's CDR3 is CASSLDAGLLNSPLHF. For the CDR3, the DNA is TGTGCCAGCAGCTTAGACGCGGGTCTACTTAATTCACCCCTCCACTTT.

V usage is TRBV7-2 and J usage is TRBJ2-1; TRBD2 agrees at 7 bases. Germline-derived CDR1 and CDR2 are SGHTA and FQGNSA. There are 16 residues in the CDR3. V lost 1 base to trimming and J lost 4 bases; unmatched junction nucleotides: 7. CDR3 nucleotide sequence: TGTGCCAGCAGCTTAGTATCTAGCGGATTATACAATGAGCAGTTCTTC. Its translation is CASSLVSSGLYNEQFF.

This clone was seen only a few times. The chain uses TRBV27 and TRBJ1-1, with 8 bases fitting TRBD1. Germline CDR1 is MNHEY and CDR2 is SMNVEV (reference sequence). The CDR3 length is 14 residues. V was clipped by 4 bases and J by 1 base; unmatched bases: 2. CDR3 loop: CASSSGQGNTEAFF. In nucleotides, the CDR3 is TGTGCCAGCAGTTCTGGACAGGGGAACACTGAAGCTTTCTTT.

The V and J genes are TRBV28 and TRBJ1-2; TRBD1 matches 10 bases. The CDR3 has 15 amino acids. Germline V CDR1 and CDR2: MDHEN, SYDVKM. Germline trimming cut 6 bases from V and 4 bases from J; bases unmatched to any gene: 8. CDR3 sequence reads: CASSFPGQGSYGYTF. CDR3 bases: TGTGCCAGCAGCTTCCCGGGACAGGGGTCCTATGGCTACACCTTC.

CDR3 loop: CASSSIPGGSYNEQFF. The CDR3 DNA reads TGTGCCAGCAGCTCAATTCCCGGGGGCTCCTACAATGAGCAGTTCTTC. The gene calls are TRBV7-8 and TRBJ2-1; perhaps TRBD2 as D (6 bases). Germline V gene lookup returns CDR1 SGHVS and CDR2 FQNEAQ. Trimming took off 4 bases at V and 0 bases at J, with 13 bases between the two ends. The CDR3 length is 16 residues.

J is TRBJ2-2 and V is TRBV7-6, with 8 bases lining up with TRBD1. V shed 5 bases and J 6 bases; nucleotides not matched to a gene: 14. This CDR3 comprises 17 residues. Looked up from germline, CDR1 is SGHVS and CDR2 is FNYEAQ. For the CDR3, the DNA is TGTGCCAGCAGCCCCCGAGGGCGACAGGGGCGTTCCGGGGAGCTGTTTTTT. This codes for CASSPRGRQGRSGELFF.

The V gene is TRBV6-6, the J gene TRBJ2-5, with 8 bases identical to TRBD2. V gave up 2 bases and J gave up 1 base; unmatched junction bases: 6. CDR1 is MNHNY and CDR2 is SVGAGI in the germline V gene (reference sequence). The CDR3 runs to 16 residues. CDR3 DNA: TGTGCCAGCAGTTACCCCGGGGGGGGGTCCCAAGAGACCCAGTACTTC. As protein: CASSYPGGGSQETQYF.

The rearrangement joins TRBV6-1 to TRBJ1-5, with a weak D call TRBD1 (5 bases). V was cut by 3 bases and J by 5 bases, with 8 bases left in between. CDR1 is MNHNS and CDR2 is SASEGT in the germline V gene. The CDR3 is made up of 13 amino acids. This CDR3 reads CASSDDSHQPQHF. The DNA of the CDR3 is TGTGCCAGCAGTGACGACAGCCATCAGCCCCAGCATTTT.

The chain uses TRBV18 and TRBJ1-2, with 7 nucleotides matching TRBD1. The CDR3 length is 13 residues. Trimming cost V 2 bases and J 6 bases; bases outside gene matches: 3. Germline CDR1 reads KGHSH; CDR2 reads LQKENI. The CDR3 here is CASSPDRDHGYTF. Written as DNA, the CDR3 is TGTGCCAGCTCACCAGACAGGGACCATGGCTACACCTTC.

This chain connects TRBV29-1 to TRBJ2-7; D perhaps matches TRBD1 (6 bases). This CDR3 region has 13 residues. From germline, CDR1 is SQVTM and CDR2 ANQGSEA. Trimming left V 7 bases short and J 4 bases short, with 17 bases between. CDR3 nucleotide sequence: TGCAGCGCCCTGGCGGACAGCCGATACGAGCAGTACTTC. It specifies CSALADSRYEQYF.

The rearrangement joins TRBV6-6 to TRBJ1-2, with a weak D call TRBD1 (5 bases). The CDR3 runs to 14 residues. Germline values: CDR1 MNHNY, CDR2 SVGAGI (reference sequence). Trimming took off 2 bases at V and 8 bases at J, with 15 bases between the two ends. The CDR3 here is CASSYPNDRLGYTF. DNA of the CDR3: TGTGCCAGCAGTTACCCAAACGACAGACTCGGCTACACCTTC.